This T cell receptor (beta chain) was found in a study of blood T cell repertoires in COVID-19. Study background: In each case, the material was cDNA or gDNA derived from T cells, B-cell-depleted T cells, or PBMCs.

The assay was immunoSEQ multiplex PCR, and TCRdb's table has in-frame clones only and misses some. This table has more than 70,000 clones, roughly 80% appearing once. The TCR was taken from a human donor in a cohort sampled during active COVID-19. The sequenced sample was peripheral blood.

CDR3 in amino acids: CAIRAGGIDTQYF. As DNA, the CDR3 is TGTGCCATCAGGGCAGGGGGCATAGATACGCAGTATTTT. The chain carries TRBV10-3 and TRBJ2-3; TRBD1 matches at 8 bases. From germline, CDR1 is ENHRY and CDR2 SYGVKD. The CDR3 contains 13 residues. J was trimmed by 5 bases and V by 6 bases; bases with no gene match: 4.